This entry lists 11 T cell receptor beta chains sequenced from one sample in a study of blood T cell repertoires in COVID-19. Clones were read by immunoSEQ multiplex PCR, and TCRdb kept only the in-frame ones, dropping some. Among 35,000 to 45,000 clones listed, around 94% were seen once. Material: peripheral blood. These receptors all stem from a middle-aged man with active COVID-19.

This clone was seen once. The chain links TRBV28 to TRBJ1-2, with 8 bases lining up with TRBD1. V shed 6 bases and J 7 bases; nucleotides not matched to a gene: 13. The V gene's germline CDR1 is MDHEN and CDR2 SYDVKM. The CDR3 loop spans 15 amino acids. For the CDR3, the DNA is TGTGCCAGCAGGGCCCACGGACAGGGCTTTGTTGGCTACACCTTC. Its translation: CASRAHGQGFVGYTF.

The genes are TRBV2 and TRBJ1-2; 10 nucleotides align to TRBD1. The germline CDR1 and CDR2 sequences are SNHLY and FYNNEI. V gave up 6 bases and J gave up 7 bases; unmatched junction bases: 5. CDR3 size: 13 residues. The CDR3 DNA is TGTGCCAGCAGGGGGACAGGGGATGGTGGCTACACCTTC. This sequence encodes CASRGTGDGGYTF.

The chain combines TRBV7-3 with TRBJ2-1; the match to TRBD2 covers 9 bases. Trimming at V came to 4 bases and at J to 9 bases, leaving 4 bases not matched to a gene. Germline CDR1 SGHTA, CDR2 FQGTGA. There are 13 residues in the CDR3. The DNA for the CDR3 is TGTGCCAGCAGCTCGGGGACTAGCACTGAGCAGTTCTTC. Residues: CASSSGTSTEQFF.

This clone has only one observation. The gene calls are TRBV5-6 and TRBJ2-1; 9 positions match TRBD1. CDR1 and CDR2 (germline): SGHDT, YYEEEE. The CDR3 totals 16 residues. J gave up 4 bases and V 1 base, and 6 bases lay outside the gene matches. This CDR3 is CASSLRGDREYNEQFF. CDR3 in DNA: TGTGCCAGCAGCTTGCGCGGGGACAGGGAATACAATGAGCAGTTCTTC.

The genes are TRBV7-9 and TRBJ2-5; D perhaps matches TRBD1 (5 bases). Germline V gives CDR1 SEHNR, CDR2 FQNEAQ (reference sequence). The CDR3 is 14 residues long. The germline V and J ends were trimmed by 6 bases and 5 bases, with 16 bases remaining between them. CDR3 protein: CASRVRAHGETQYF. CDR3 DNA sequence: TGTGCCAGCAGGGTCAGGGCTCATGGGGAGACCCAGTACTTC.

This clone was observed a single time. This chain links TRBV27 with TRBJ1-1; unclear D gene. Per germline, CDR1 MNHEY and CDR2 SMNVEV (reference sequence). Trimming removed 0 bases at V and 7 bases at J, with 9 bases between. The CDR3 spans 13 residues. CDR3 sequence: CASSLSTGSEAFF. In DNA, the CDR3 is TGTGCCAGCAGTTTATCGACGGGGAGTGAAGCTTTCTTT.

CDR3 region: CASSELQSTDTQYF. The CDR3 DNA sequence: TGTGCCAGCTCCGAACTACAATCCACAGATACGCAGTATTTT. V and J are TRBV18 and TRBJ2-3, with unresolved D. V gave up 6 bases and J gave up 2 bases, with 12 bases separating them. The CDR3 has 14 amino acids. CDR1 and CDR2 from the germline V gene are KGHSH and LQKENI.

The rearrangement joins TRBV6-6 to TRBJ1-2; weak D call: TRBD1 (6 bases). The V gene's germline CDR1 is MNHNY and CDR2 SVGAGI (reference sequence). CDR3 size: 14 residues. The V and J ends lost 8 bases and 2 bases respectively, with 15 bases between them. CDR3 nucleotide sequence: TGTGCCAGCCTCGCGAGGGGGGGGAACTATGGCTACACCTTC. Translation gives CASLARGGNYGYTF.

This chain links TRBV5-6 with TRBJ1-4; 7 bases agree with TRBD1. The CDR3 loop spans 15 amino acids. The trim removed 4 bases at V and 6 bases at J, leaving 9 bases unmatched. Germline V gives CDR1 SGHDT, CDR2 YYEEEE. CDR3 residues: CASSAWGTDYEKLFF. The CDR3 DNA follows: TGTGCCAGCAGCGCCTGGGGGACAGATTATGAAAAACTGTTTTTT.

The chain combines TRBV11-2 with TRBJ2-1, with 9 bases fitting TRBD2. The V segment lost 7 bases and the J segment 0 bases; nucleotides outside the gene matches: 16. The CDR3 sequence is 19 residues long. Per germline, CDR1 SGHAT and CDR2 FQNNGV. The CDR3 sequence: CASNPIGGSGRSSYNEQFF. CDR3 in DNA: TGTGCCAGCAACCCTATTGGGGGGAGCGGGAGGTCCTCCTACAATGAGCAGTTCTTC.

This clone was seen just once. The V and J genes are TRBV27 and TRBJ1-1; 8 bases are a match to TRBD1. CDR3 length: 13 residues. Germline loops: CDR1 MNHEY, CDR2 SMNVEV (reference sequence). With V trimmed by 3 bases and J by 7 bases, 4 bases remained unmatched. As DNA, the CDR3 is TGTGCCAGCAGTTTCAGGGGGCTAAATGAAGCTTTCTTT. Translation: CASSFRGLNEAFF.